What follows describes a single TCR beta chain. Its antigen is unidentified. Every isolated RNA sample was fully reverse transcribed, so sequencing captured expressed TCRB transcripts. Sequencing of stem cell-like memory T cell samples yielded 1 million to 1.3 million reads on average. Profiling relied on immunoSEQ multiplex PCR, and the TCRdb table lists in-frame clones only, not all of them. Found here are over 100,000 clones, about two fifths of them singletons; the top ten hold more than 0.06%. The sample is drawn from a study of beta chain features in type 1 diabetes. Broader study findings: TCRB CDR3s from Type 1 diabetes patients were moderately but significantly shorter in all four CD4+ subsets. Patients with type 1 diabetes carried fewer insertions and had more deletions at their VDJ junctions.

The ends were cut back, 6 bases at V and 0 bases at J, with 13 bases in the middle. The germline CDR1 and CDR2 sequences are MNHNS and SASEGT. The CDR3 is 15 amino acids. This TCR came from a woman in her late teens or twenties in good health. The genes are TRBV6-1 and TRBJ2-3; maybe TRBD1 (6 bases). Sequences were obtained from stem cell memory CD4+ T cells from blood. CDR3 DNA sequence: TGTGCCAGCAGAGAGACAGGAGCTAGCACAGATACGCAGTATTTT. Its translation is CASRETGASTDTQYF.